The rows below give T cell receptor beta chains drawn from one sample of a study of blood T cell repertoires in COVID-19. The method was immunoSEQ multiplex PCR; TCRdb's version includes in-frame clones alone and lacks a portion of them. Of 60,000 to 70,000 clones detected, about 80% appear once; the ten largest clones hold about 5%. Sequenced: peripheral blood. The receptor set was obtained from a woman aged 55-69 years with acute or convalescent COVID-19. CDR3s include the opening cysteine and the closing phenylalanine or tryptophan. A D gene is named only where the DNA matches it firmly. Some rows mark clone size as missing; the rest say once, few, many or name a class of expanded clone.

V gene: TRBV6-5
D gene: -
J gene: TRBJ1-1
clone size: -
CDR3 protein: CASSYSHSGNTEAFF
CDR3 DNA: TGTGCCAGCAGTTACTCGCACAGTGGAAACACTGAAGCTTTCTTT

V gene: TRBV2
D gene: TRBD2
J gene: TRBJ2-3
clone size: -
CDR3 protein: CASSQQGLAGGDTQYF
CDR3 DNA: TGTGCCAGCAGCCAACAAGGACTAGCGGGGGGAGATACGCAGTATTTT

V gene: TRBV9
D gene: TRBD1
J gene: TRBJ1-3
clone size: -
CDR3 protein: CASSPRGQGIKNTIYF
CDR3 DNA: TGTGCCAGCAGCCCGCGGGGACAGGGGATAAAAAACACCATATATTTT

V gene: TRBV7-2
D gene: TRBD2
J gene: TRBJ2-5
clone size: -
CDR3 protein: CASSFSGGARETQYF
CDR3 DNA: TGTGCCAGCAGTTTTAGCGGGGGGGCCCGGGAGACCCAGTACTTC

V gene: TRBV27
D gene: -
J gene: TRBJ2-7
clone size: -
CDR3 protein: CASSLYWGDAHEQYF
CDR3 DNA: TGTGCCAGCAGTTTATACTGGGGAGACGCCCACGAGCAGTACTTC

V gene: TRBV9
D gene: TRBD1
J gene: TRBJ1-6
clone size: -
CDR3 protein: CASSVEAGGNSPLHF
CDR3 DNA: TGTGCCAGCAGCGTAGAGGCAGGGGGCAATTCACCCCTCCACTTT

V gene: TRBV6-5
D gene: -
J gene: TRBJ1-4
clone size: -
CDR3 protein: CASRLTPATNEKLFF
CDR3 DNA: TGTGCCAGCAGACTGACACCGGCAACTAATGAAAAACTGTTTTTT

V gene: TRBV11-1
D gene: TRBD1
J gene: TRBJ1-4
clone size: -
CDR3 protein: CASSQGGFNEKLFF
CDR3 DNA: TGTGCCAGCAGCCAAGGGGGCTTTAATGAAAAACTGTTTTTT

V gene: TRBV11-2
D gene: -
J gene: TRBJ1-6
clone size: -
CDR3 protein: CASSTRQLGSPLHF
CDR3 DNA: TGTGCCAGCAGCACCCGACAGTTGGGCTCACCCCTCCACTTT

V gene: TRBV12-2
D gene: -
J gene: TRBJ1-2
clone size: -
CDR3 protein: CASRLASLDGYTF
CDR3 DNA: TGTGCAAGTCGCTTAGCGTCACTGGATGGCTACACCTTC

V gene: TRBV3-1/TRBV3-2
D gene: TRBD1
J gene: TRBJ2-1
clone size: -
CDR3 protein: CASRDTGEWNEQFF
CDR3 DNA: TGTGCCAGCAGGGACACAGGGGAGTGGAATGAGCAGTTCTTC

V gene: TRBV10-2
D gene: -
J gene: TRBJ1-5
clone size: -
CDR3 protein: CASSESSPYLSNQPQHF
CDR3 DNA: TGCGCCAGCAGTGAGAGTAGTCCTTACCTGAGCAATCAGCCCCAGCATTTT

V gene: TRBV10-2
D gene: TRBD1
J gene: TRBJ1-5
clone size: -
CDR3 protein: CASRGGTGDSNQPQHF
CDR3 DNA: TGCGCCAGCAGGGGGGGGACAGGGGATAGCAATCAGCCCCAGCATTTT

V gene: TRBV3-1/TRBV3-2
D gene: TRBD2
J gene: TRBJ2-1
clone size: once
CDR3 protein: CASSQELGGGTYNEQFF
CDR3 DNA: TGTGCCAGCAGCCAAGAACTGGGCGGGGGGACCTACAATGAGCAGTTCTTC

V gene: TRBV7-9
D gene: -
J gene: TRBJ1-6
clone size: -
CDR3 protein: CASSPRSLHF
CDR3 DNA: TGTGCCAGCAGTCCGAGGTCCCTCCACTTT

V gene: TRBV5-4
D gene: -
J gene: TRBJ2-6
clone size: once
CDR3 protein: CASSGGTYSGANVLTF
CDR3 DNA: TGTGCCAGCAGCGGCGGGACTTATTCTGGGGCCAACGTCCTGACTTTC

V gene: TRBV5-1
D gene: TRBD1
J gene: TRBJ2-2
clone size: once
CDR3 protein: CASSPQGQGDGAGELFF
CDR3 DNA: TGCGCCAGCAGCCCGCAGGGACAGGGCGATGGGGCCGGGGAGCTGTTTTTT

V gene: TRBV10-3
D gene: TRBD2
J gene: TRBJ2-2
clone size: -
CDR3 protein: CAISGLAGGDGELFF
CDR3 DNA: TGTGCCATCAGTGGACTAGCGGGGGGGGATGGGGAGCTGTTTTTT

V gene: TRBV5-6
D gene: -
J gene: TRBJ1-5
clone size: -
CDR3 protein: CASSLGRELDQPQHF
CDR3 DNA: TGTGCCAGCAGCTTGGGAAGGGAGCTGGATCAGCCCCAGCATTTT

V gene: TRBV9
D gene: -
J gene: TRBJ2-3
clone size: -
CDR3 protein: CASSARRTPSLDTQYF
CDR3 DNA: TGTGCCAGCAGCGCCCGGAGGACTCCGTCATTGGATACGCAGTATTTT

V gene: TRBV6-4
D gene: TRBD1
J gene: TRBJ2-3
clone size: -
CDR3 protein: CASATGGSSTDTQYF
CDR3 DNA: TGTGCCAGCGCGACAGGGGGATCTAGCACAGATACGCAGTATTTT

V gene: TRBV30
D gene: TRBD1
J gene: TRBJ1-2
clone size: -
CDR3 protein: CAWTSGTGGGGYGYTF
CDR3 DNA: TGTGCCTGGACCAGTGGGACAGGGGGCGGAGGCTATGGCTACACCTTC

V gene: TRBV6-6
D gene: -
J gene: TRBJ2-7
clone size: -
CDR3 protein: CASIPTESSYEQYF
CDR3 DNA: TGTGCCAGCATCCCCACTGAAAGCTCCTACGAGCAGTACTTC

V gene: TRBV5-5
D gene: TRBD1
J gene: TRBJ1-2
clone size: -
CDR3 protein: CASSDWTGYGYTF
CDR3 DNA: TGTGCCAGCAGCGATTGGACAGGCTATGGCTACACCTTC

V gene: TRBV18
D gene: -
J gene: TRBJ1-2
clone size: -
CDR3 protein: CASSSDMYGYTF
CDR3 DNA: TGTGCCAGCTCCTCGGACATGTATGGCTACACCTTC

V gene: TRBV6-5
D gene: TRBD1
J gene: TRBJ2-3
clone size: -
CDR3 protein: CASTRDRGMDTQYF
CDR3 DNA: TGTGCCAGCACCAGGGACAGGGGGATGGATACGCAGTATTTT

V gene: TRBV5-1
D gene: TRBD1
J gene: TRBJ1-1
clone size: -
CDR3 protein: CASVGQMNTEAFF
CDR3 DNA: TGCGCCAGCGTGGGACAGATGAACACTGAAGCTTTCTTT

V gene: TRBV11-2
D gene: -
J gene: TRBJ2-7
clone size: -
CDR3 protein: CASSLGQGGEQYF
CDR3 DNA: TGTGCCAGCAGCTTAGGTCAGGGTGGCGAGCAGTACTTC

V gene: TRBV19
D gene: -
J gene: TRBJ2-7
clone size: -
CDR3 protein: CASSIAGGTDYEQYF
CDR3 DNA: TGTGCCAGTAGTATAGCAGGGGGGACGGACTACGAGCAGTACTTC

V gene: TRBV11-2
D gene: -
J gene: TRBJ2-3
clone size: -
CDR3 protein: CASSLERGGTDTQYF
CDR3 DNA: TGTGCCAGCAGCTTAGAGCGGGGTGGCACAGATACGCAGTATTTT

V gene: TRBV6-6
D gene: TRBD2
J gene: TRBJ2-5
clone size: -
CDR3 protein: CASSHHPTSGGGETQYF
CDR3 DNA: TGTGCCAGCAGTCACCACCCGACTAGCGGGGGGGGTGAGACCCAGTACTTC

V gene: TRBV2
D gene: -
J gene: TRBJ1-3
clone size: -
CDR3 protein: CASSAGHGNTIYF
CDR3 DNA: TGTGCCAGCAGTGCAGGCCATGGAAACACCATATATTTT

V gene: TRBV7-9
D gene: TRBD2
J gene: TRBJ2-2
clone size: -
CDR3 protein: CASSFLAGGLNTGELFF
CDR3 DNA: TGTGCCAGCAGCTTCCTAGCGGGGGGCCTGAACACCGGGGAGCTGTTTTTT

V gene: TRBV11-2
D gene: TRBD1
J gene: TRBJ1-4
clone size: -
CDR3 protein: CASSLGTGGWLEKLFF
CDR3 DNA: TGTGCCAGCAGCTTAGGGACAGGGGGCTGGCTTGAAAAACTGTTTTTT

V gene: TRBV6-5
D gene: -
J gene: TRBJ2-2
clone size: few
CDR3 protein: CASGIQGTGELFF
CDR3 DNA: TGTGCCAGCGGAATACAGGGAACCGGGGAGCTGTTTTTT

V gene: TRBV6-5
D gene: -
J gene: TRBJ1-1
clone size: -
CDR3 protein: CASSFEETEAFF
CDR3 DNA: TGTGCCAGCAGTTTCGAGGAGACTGAAGCTTTCTTT

V gene: TRBV2
D gene: TRBD2
J gene: TRBJ2-1
clone size: -
CDR3 protein: CASNRGSSYNEQFF
CDR3 DNA: TGTGCCAGCAACCGCGGGAGCTCCTACAATGAGCAGTTCTTC

V gene: TRBV19
D gene: -
J gene: TRBJ2-3
clone size: -
CDR3 protein: CASSIGHTQYF
CDR3 DNA: TGTGCCAGTAGTATAGGGCATACGCAGTATTTT

V gene: TRBV6-5
D gene: -
J gene: TRBJ2-7
clone size: -
CDR3 protein: CASSLLSTSSYEQYF
CDR3 DNA: TGTGCCAGCAGTCTCTTAAGTACTAGCTCCTACGAGCAGTACTTC

V gene: TRBV7-6
D gene: -
J gene: TRBJ2-4
clone size: once
CDR3 protein: CASSLPGGDLAKNIQYF
CDR3 DNA: TGTGCCAGCAGCTTACCCGGCGGTGATCTAGCCAAAAACATTCAGTACTTC

V gene: TRBV25-1
D gene: TRBD1
J gene: TRBJ2-3
clone size: -
CDR3 protein: CASSARDRGSADTQYF
CDR3 DNA: TGTGCCAGCAGTGCCCGGGACAGGGGGAGCGCAGATACGCAGTATTTT

V gene: TRBV12-3/TRBV12-4
D gene: -
J gene: TRBJ1-2
clone size: -
CDR3 protein: CASSALGGYGYTF
CDR3 DNA: TGTGCCAGCAGCGCCCTAGGGGGCTATGGCTACACCTTC

V gene: TRBV6-5
D gene: TRBD1
J gene: TRBJ1-4
clone size: once
CDR3 protein: CASRKDRVSNEKLFF
CDR3 DNA: TGTGCCAGCCGTAAGGACAGGGTATCTAATGAAAAACTGTTTTTT

V gene: TRBV6-5
D gene: TRBD1
J gene: TRBJ2-1
clone size: -
CDR3 protein: CASSWEWTGSTEQFF
CDR3 DNA: TGTGCCAGCAGCTGGGAATGGACAGGGAGCACTGAGCAGTTCTTC

V gene: TRBV3-1/TRBV3-2
D gene: TRBD1
J gene: TRBJ2-2
clone size: -
CDR3 protein: CASSQGQGAGELFF
CDR3 DNA: TGTGCCAGCAGCCAGGGACAGGGGGCCGGGGAGCTGTTTTTT

V gene: TRBV19
D gene: -
J gene: TRBJ1-3
clone size: -
CDR3 protein: CASSIGGSGNTIYF
CDR3 DNA: TGTGCCAGTAGTATAGGCGGCTCTGGAAACACCATATATTTT

V gene: TRBV2
D gene: TRBD1
J gene: TRBJ2-1
clone size: -
CDR3 protein: CASSFLWTGGYNEQFF
CDR3 DNA: TGTGCCAGCAGCTTCCTATGGACAGGGGGTTACAATGAGCAGTTCTTC

V gene: TRBV15
D gene: -
J gene: TRBJ2-7
clone size: -
CDR3 protein: CATSRYSSPAKYYEQYF
CDR3 DNA: TGTGCCACCAGCAGATACAGCAGCCCGGCCAAGTACTACGAGCAGTACTTC

V gene: TRBV4-2
D gene: -
J gene: TRBJ1-1
clone size: -
CDR3 protein: CASSQSGGRTEAFF
CDR3 DNA: TGTGCCAGCAGCCAATCGGGGGGCAGGACTGAAGCTTTCTTT

V gene: TRBV5-1
D gene: -
J gene: TRBJ1-2
clone size: few
CDR3 protein: CASSLSLAGSSNYGYTF
CDR3 DNA: TGCGCCAGCAGCTTGAGTTTGGCAGGTTCATCTAACTATGGCTACACCTTC

V gene: TRBV10-3
D gene: -
J gene: TRBJ2-2
clone size: -
CDR3 protein: CATRGGGELFF
CDR3 DNA: TGTGCCACCCGAGGGGGCGGGGAGCTGTTTTTT

V gene: TRBV5-1
D gene: -
J gene: TRBJ1-2
clone size: once
CDR3 protein: CASSPGETFYGYTF
CDR3 DNA: TGCGCCAGCAGCCCCGGGGAGACCTTCTATGGCTACACCTTC

V gene: TRBV19
D gene: -
J gene: TRBJ1-2
clone size: -
CDR3 protein: CASSIGGATRDGYTF
CDR3 DNA: TGTGCCAGTAGTATAGGAGGAGCCACCCGGGATGGCTACACCTTC

V gene: TRBV3-1/TRBV3-2
D gene: -
J gene: TRBJ2-5
clone size: -
CDR3 protein: CASSLRTVGTQYF
CDR3 DNA: TGTGCCAGCAGCCTTCGGACTGTGGGGACCCAGTACTTC

V gene: TRBV7-9
D gene: TRBD1
J gene: TRBJ1-1
clone size: -
CDR3 protein: CASSPTGGLGNTEAFF
CDR3 DNA: TGTGCCAGCAGCCCGACAGGGGGCCTGGGGAACACTGAAGCTTTCTTT

V gene: TRBV3-1/TRBV3-2
D gene: TRBD2
J gene: TRBJ2-1
clone size: -
CDR3 protein: CASSQDLAGESYNEQFF
CDR3 DNA: TGTGCCAGCAGCCAAGATCTAGCGGGGGAGTCCTACAATGAGCAGTTCTTC

V gene: TRBV30
D gene: TRBD1
J gene: TRBJ1-2
clone size: -
CDR3 protein: CAWSEGQGVRGYTF
CDR3 DNA: TGTGCCTGGAGCGAGGGACAGGGGGTACGTGGCTACACCTTC

V gene: TRBV19
D gene: TRBD1
J gene: TRBJ1-1
clone size: -
CDR3 protein: CASSTTGWYTEAFF
CDR3 DNA: TGTGCCAGTAGTACGACAGGGTGGTACACTGAAGCTTTCTTT